The T cell receptor beta chain described here comes from a study of T cell repertoires in cytomegalovirus infection. This clonotype was counted many times. The antigen is undetermined. TCRdb reprocessed the reads via MiXCR and lists one record per CDR3 protein. Of roughly 500,000 distinct CDR3 sequences listed, 30% to 40% were seen once; the top ten hold roughly 15%. The sequencing here drew on cultured PBMCs, taken from culture after CMV antigen stimulation. The receptor comes from a human donor in good health (CMV status not recorded). Some clones in this sample may be carry-over from other donors' samples.

CDR3 in amino acids: CASSVGQESSYEQYF. CDR3 nucleotides: TGTGCCAGCAGCGTAGGGCAGGAGAGCTCCTACGAGCAGTACTTC. The V gene is TRBV9, the J gene TRBJ2-7; D is ambiguous. This CDR3 spans 15 amino acids. Trimming stripped 0 bases from V and 0 bases from J, with 10 bases between. Germline V gene sequence: CDR1 SGDLS, CDR2 YYNGEE.